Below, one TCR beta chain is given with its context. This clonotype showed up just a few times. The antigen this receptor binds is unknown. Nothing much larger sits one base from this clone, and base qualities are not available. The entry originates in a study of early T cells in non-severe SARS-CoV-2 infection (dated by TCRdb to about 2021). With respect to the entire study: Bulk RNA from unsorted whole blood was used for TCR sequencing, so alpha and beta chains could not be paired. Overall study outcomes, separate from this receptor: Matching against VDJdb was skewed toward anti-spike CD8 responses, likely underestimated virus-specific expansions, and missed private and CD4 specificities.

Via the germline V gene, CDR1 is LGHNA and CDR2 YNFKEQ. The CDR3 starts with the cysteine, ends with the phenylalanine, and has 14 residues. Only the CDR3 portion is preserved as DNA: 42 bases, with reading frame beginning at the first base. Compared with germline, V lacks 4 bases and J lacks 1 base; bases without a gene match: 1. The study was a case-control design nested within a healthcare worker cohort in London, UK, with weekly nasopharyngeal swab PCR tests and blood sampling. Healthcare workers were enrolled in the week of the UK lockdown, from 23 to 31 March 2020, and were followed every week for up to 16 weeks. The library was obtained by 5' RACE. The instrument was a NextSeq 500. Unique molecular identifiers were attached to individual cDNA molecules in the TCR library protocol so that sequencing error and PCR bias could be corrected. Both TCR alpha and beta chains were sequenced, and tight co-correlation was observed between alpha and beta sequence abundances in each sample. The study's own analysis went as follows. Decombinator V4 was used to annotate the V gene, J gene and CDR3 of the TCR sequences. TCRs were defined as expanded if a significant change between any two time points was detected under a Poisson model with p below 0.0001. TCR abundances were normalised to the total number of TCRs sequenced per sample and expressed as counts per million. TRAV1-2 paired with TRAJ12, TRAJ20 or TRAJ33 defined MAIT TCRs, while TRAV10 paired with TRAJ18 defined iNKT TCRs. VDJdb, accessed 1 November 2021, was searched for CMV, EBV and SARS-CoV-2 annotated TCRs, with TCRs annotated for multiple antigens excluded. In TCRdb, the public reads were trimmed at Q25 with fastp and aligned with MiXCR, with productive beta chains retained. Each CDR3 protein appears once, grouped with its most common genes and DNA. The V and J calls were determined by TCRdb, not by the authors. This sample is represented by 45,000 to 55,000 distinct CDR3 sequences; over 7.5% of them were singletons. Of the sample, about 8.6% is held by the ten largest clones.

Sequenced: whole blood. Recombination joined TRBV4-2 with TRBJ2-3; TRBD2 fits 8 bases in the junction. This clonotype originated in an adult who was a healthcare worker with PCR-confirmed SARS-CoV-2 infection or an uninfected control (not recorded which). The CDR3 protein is CASSRREGTDTQYF. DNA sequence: TGTGCCAGCAGCCGGCGGGAGGGCACAGATACGCAGTATTTT.